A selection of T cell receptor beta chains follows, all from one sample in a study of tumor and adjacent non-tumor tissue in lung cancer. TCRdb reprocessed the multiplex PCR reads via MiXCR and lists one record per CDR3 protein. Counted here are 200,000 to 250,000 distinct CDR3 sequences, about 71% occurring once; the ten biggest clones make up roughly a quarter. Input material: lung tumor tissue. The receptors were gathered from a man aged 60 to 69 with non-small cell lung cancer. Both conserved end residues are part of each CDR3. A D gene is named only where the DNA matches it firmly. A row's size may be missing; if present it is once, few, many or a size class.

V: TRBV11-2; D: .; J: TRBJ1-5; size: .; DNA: TGTGCCAGCAACTTAGATGTAAAGCAGCCCCAGCATTTT; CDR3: CASNLDVKQPQHF
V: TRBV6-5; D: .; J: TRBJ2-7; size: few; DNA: TGTGCCAGCAGAACGACCCGAGCAACCTACGAGCAGTACTTC; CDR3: CASRTTRATYEQYF
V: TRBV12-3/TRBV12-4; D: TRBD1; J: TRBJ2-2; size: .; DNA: TGTGCCAGCAGTCTTATTCGGACAGGGAAAGGCACCGGGGAGCTGTTTTTT; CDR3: CASSLIRTGKGTGELFF
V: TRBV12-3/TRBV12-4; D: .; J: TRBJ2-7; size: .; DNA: TGTGCCAGCAGTTTTGGGGGGGCGAACTACGAGCAGTACTTC; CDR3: CASSFGGANYEQYF
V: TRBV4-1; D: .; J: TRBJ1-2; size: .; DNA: TGCGTCAGCAGCCAAAAGACGGAAGGGAGGGGGATTTATGGCTACACCTTC; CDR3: CVSSQKTEGRGIYGYTF
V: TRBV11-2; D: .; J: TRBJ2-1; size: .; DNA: TGTGTCAGCAGCTTAGGGGTGGGGGGCGGTAATGAGCAGTTCTTC; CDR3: CVSSLGVGGGNEQFF
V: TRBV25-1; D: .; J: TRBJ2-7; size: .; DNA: TGTGCCAGCAGTGGGCCGACAGGCCACGAGCAGTACTTC; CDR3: CASSGPTGHEQYF
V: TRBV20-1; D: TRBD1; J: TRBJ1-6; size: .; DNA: TGCAATGCTGGAGATAGGGGACAGGGGAATTACTATAATTCACCCCTCCACTTT; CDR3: CNAGDRGQGNYYNSPLHF
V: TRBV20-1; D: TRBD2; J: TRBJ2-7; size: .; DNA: TGCAGTGTTAGAGATATGGTAGCGGGAGGGGTCAACAAGCAGTACTTC; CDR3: CSVRDMVAGGVNKQYF
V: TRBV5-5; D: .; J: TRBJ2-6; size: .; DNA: TGTGCCAGCAGCGTGGATATTTCGGGGGCCAACGTCCTGACTTTC; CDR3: CASSVDISGANVLTF
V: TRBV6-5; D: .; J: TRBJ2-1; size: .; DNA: TGTGCCAGCAGTTACCGGAGGGGCAATGAGCACTTCTTC; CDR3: CASSYRRGNEHFF
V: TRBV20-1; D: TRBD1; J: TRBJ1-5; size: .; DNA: TGCAGTGCTAGAGCACAGGGGAAACAGCCCCAGCAGTTT; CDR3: CSARAQGKQPQQF
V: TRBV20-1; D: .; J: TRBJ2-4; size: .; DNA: TGCAGTGTTAACATAAGCCGACCCCGCGAAAACATTCAGTACTTC; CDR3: CSVNISRPRENIQYF
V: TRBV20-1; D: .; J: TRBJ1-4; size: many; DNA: TGCAGTGCTTGGACTAATGAAAAACTGTTTTTT; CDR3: CSAWTNEKLFF
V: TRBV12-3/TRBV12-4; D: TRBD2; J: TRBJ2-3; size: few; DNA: TGTGCCAGCAGTCCGCCTAGTTGGCGGGGGGGATTCACAGATACGCAGTATTTT; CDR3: CASSPPSWRGGFTDTQYF
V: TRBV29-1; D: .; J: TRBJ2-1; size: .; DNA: TGCAGCGTTGAGCTACCGGCCTCCCACAATGAGCAGTTCTTC; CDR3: CSVELPASHNEQFF
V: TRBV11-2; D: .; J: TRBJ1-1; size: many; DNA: TGTGCCAGCAGCTTAGATCCAGGGGCTTACACTGAAGCTTTCTTT; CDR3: CASSLDPGAYTEAFF
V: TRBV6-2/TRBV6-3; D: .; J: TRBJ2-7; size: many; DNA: TGTGCCAGCAGAAAAGTGCACGCGTCCAGGACCTACGAGCAGTACTTC; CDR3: CASRKVHASRTYEQYF
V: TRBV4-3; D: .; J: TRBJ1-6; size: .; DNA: TGCGCCAGCAGTCAAGATATGGGGGTTGAGGCACCCCTCCGCTTT; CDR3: CASSQDMGVEAPLRF
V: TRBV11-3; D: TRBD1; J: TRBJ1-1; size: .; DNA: TGTGCCATCATCTTAGATGGACAGGCTGTGAACACTGAAGCTTTCTTT; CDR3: CAIILDGQAVNTEAFF
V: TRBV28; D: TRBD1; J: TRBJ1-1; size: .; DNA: TGTGCCAGCAGTTCAGGGGGTATGAACACTGAAGCTTTCTTT; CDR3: CASSSGGMNTEAFF
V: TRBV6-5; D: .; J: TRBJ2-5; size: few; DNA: TGTGCCAGTAGTGATACCGGGACCACGGGGGCCCGGTACTTC; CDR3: CASSDTGTTGARYF
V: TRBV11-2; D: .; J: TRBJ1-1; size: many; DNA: TGTGCCAGCAGCTCCCCAGGGTTGCAGACTGAAGCTTTCTTT; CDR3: CASSSPGLQTEAFF
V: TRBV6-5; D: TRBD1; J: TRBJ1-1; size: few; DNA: TGTGCCAGCAGGACTAGACAGGGGGGTAACACTGAAGCTTTCTTT; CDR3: CASRTRQGGNTEAFF
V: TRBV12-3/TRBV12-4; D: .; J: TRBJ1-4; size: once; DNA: TGTGTCAGCAGTCGACAAGGGCGGGGTGAGAAACTGTTGTTT; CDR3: CVSSRQGRGEKLLF
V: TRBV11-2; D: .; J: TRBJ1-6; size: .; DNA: TGTGCCAGCAGCTTAGAGAGGGGCAGTAGTCCACACCTCCGCTTT; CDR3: CASSLERGSSPHLRF
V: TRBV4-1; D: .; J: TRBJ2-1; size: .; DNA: TGCGCCAGCAGCCAAGAATGGGGGAATGAGCAGTTCTTC; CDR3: CASSQEWGNEQFF
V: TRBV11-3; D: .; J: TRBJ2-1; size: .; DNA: TGTGCCAGCAGCTTAGTAATGGGAGTCTCCAATGAGCAGTTTTTC; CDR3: CASSLVMGVSNEQFF
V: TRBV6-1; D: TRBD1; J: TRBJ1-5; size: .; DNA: TGTGCCAGCAGTGTGGACAGGTTTAGCAAGCAGCCCCAGCACTTT; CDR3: CASSVDRFSKQPQHF
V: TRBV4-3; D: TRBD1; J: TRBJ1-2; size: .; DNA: TGCGCCAGCAGCCAAGAGGGACAGGGTTCATCGGACTATGGCTACAGTTTC; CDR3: CASSQEGQGSSDYGYSF
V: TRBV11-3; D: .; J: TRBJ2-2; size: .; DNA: TGTGCCAGGGGCGCTCGACAGACGAACACCGGGGGGCTGTTTTTT; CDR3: CARGARQTNTGGLFF
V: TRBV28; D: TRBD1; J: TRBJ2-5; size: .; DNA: TGTGCCAGCTGTTTATGGGGACAGGGGGCGGAGGAGACTCAGTACTTC; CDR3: CASCLWGQGAEETQYF
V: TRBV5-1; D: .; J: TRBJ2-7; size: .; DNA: TGCGCCAGTAGCTTGGACCAGGGGAACGGTTACGAGCAGTACTTC; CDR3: CASSLDQGNGYEQYF
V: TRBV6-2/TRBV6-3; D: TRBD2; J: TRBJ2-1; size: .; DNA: TGTGCCAGCATTTATAGGGGCGGGAGCCTGGATGAGCAGTTCTTC; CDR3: CASIYRGGSLDEQFF
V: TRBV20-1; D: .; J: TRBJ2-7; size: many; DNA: TGCAGTGCTAGAAAACAGGCCTACGAGCAGTACTTC; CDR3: CSARKQAYEQYF
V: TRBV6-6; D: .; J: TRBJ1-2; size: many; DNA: TGTGCCAGCAGTCAACGGAAGGGCCTCTACACCTTC; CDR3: CASSQRKGLYTF
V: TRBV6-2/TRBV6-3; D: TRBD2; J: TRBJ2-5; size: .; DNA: TGTATCAGCAGTTATTCGAGCGGGAGTGAGACCCAGTACTTC; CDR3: CISSYSSGSETQYF
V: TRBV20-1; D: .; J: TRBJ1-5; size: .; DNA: TGCAGTCTTCAGAGTGCGGAACAGTTCAATCAGCCCCACCATTTT; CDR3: CSLQSAEQFNQPHHF
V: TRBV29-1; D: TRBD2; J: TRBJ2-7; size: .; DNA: TGCAGAGTCGGCATAGCGGGAGGGCCCAACGAGCAGTACTTC; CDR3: CRVGIAGGPNEQYF
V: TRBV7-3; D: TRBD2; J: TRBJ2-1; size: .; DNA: TGTGCCAGCAGCCGGAATGGGGACTATTACATTGAGCAGTTCTTC; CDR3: CASSRNGDYYIEQFF